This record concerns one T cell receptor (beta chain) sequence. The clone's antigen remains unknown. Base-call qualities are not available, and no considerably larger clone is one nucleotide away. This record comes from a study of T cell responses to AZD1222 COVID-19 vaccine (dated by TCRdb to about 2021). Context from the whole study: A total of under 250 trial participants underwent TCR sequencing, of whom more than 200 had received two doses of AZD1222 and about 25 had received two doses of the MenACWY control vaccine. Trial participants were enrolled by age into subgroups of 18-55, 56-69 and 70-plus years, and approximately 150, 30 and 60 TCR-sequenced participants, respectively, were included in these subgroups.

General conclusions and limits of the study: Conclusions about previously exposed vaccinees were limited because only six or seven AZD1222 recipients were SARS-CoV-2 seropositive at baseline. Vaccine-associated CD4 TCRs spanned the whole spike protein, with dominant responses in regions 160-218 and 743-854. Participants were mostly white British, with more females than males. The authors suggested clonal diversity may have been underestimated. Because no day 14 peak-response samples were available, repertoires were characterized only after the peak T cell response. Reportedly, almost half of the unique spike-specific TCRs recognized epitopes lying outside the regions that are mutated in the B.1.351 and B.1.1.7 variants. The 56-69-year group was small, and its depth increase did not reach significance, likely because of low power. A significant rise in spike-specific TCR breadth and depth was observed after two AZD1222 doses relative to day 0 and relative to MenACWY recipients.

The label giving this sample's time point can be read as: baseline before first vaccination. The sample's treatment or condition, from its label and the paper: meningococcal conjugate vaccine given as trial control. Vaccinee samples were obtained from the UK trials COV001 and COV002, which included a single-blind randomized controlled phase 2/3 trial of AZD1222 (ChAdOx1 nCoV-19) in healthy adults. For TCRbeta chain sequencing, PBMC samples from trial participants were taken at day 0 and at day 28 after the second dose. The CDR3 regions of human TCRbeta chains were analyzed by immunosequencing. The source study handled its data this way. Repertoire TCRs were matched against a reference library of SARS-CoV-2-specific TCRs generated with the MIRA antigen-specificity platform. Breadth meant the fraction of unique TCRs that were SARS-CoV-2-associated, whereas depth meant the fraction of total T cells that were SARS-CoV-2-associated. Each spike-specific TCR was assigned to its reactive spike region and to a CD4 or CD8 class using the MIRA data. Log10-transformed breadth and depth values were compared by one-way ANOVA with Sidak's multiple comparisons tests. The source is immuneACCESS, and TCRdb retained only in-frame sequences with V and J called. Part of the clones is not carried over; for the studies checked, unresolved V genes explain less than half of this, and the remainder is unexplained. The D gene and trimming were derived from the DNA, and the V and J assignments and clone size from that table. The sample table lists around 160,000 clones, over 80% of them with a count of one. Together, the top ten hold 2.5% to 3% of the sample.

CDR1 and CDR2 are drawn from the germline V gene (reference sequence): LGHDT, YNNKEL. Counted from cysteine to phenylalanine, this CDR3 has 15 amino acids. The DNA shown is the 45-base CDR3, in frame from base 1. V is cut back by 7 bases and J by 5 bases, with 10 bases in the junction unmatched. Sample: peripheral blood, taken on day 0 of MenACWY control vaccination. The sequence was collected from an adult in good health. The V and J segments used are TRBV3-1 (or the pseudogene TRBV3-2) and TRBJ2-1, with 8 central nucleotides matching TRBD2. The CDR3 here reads CASTNAGGRDNEQFF. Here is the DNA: TGTGCCAGCACCAATGCGGGAGGTAGAGACAATGAGCAGTTCTTC.